This T cell receptor (beta chain) was profiled in a study of T cell responses to AZD1222 COVID-19 vaccine. Trimming pared 5 bases from V and 2 bases from J, leaving 9 bases between. CDR3 length: 13 amino acids. Germline-derived CDR1 and CDR2 are SGHNT and YYREEE (reference sequence). This clone was recorded many times. Its cognate antigen is unknown. The method was immunoSEQ multiplex PCR; TCRdb's version includes in-frame clones alone and lacks a portion of them. The repertoire includes some 90,000 clones, roughly 85% of them detected once, and approximately 1.5% sits in the top ten. Notes on the study in general: Donors in the cohort were predominantly white British and more often female, and clonal diversity was possibly underestimated. Repertoires were obtained only post-peak T cell response. Only a handful of individuals given AZD1222 were seropositive at baseline. Reports say nearly half of spike-specific TCRs go after unmutated variant regions.

This sequence joins TRBV5-4 and TRBJ2-3, with a weak D call TRBD2 (5 bases). The receptor was isolated from an adult in good health. The sample here was peripheral blood, taken on day 0 of AZD1222 vaccination. The CDR3 DNA sequence: TGTGCCAGCAGACTAGAAACCACAGATACGCAGTATTTT. Translated, it gives CASRLETTDTQYF.